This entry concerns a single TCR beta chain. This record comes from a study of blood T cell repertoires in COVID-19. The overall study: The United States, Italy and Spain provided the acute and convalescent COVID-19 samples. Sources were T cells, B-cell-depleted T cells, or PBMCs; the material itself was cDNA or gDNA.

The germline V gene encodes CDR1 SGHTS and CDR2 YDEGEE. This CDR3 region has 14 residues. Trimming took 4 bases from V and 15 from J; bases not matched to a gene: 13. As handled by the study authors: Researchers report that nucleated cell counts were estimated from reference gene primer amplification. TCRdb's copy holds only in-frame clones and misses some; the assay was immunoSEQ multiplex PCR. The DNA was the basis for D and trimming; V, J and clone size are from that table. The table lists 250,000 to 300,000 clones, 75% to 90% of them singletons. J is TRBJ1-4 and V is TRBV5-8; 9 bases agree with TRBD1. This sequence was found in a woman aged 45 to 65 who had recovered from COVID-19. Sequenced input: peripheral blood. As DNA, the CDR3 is TGTGCCAGCAGCGGGACAGGGAGGTCAGGATCGGTGTTTTTT. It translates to CASSGTGRSGSVFF.